The next 19 T cell receptor beta chains were all read from a single sample in a study of shared clonotypes between healthy human individuals. Profiling relied on immunoSEQ multiplex PCR, and the TCRdb table lists in-frame clones only, not all of them. There are fewer than 3 million clones in the sample; 92% occur only once, and 0.37% lies in the top ten. Sequences were obtained from naive CD4+ T cells from PBMCs. Subset meaning: CD45RA+ positively selected. The receptors here all came from a man between 18 and 35 years old in good health. Some clones in this sample may be carry-over from other donors' samples.

This chain links TRBV2 with TRBJ1-5; a weak D match, TRBD1 (5 bases). This CDR3 is built from 17 residues. Trimming took off 4 bases at V and 2 bases at J, with 18 bases between the two ends. Germline V gene data show CDR1 as SNHLY and CDR2 as FYNNEI. The CDR3 DNA reads TGTGCCAGCAGTGGGGACGTTGTTTCATATGGCAATCAGCCCCAGCATTTT. It codes for CASSGDVVSYGNQPQHF.

This chain joins TRBV7-2 and TRBJ2-1; 8 bases are shared with TRBD2. The germline V gene encodes CDR1 SGHTA and CDR2 FQGNSA. The CDR3 has 16 amino acids. Trimming removed 4 bases from V and 10 bases from J; junction bases left unmatched: 15. The CDR3 DNA reads TGTGCCAGCAGCTCATACGGGACTAGTTTACGCAGGGAGCAGTTCTTC. It encodes CASSSYGTSLRREQFF.

The chain recombines TRBV30 with TRBJ1-5, with D hard to call. The CDR3 length is 14 residues. Germline V gene lookup returns CDR1 GTSNPN and CDR2 SVGIG (reference sequence). Deletions cut 1 base from V and 0 bases from J, with 7 bases between. The CDR3 reads CAWSGIDSNQPQHF. DNA for the CDR3: TGTGCCTGGAGTGGGATAGATAGCAATCAGCCCCAGCATTTT.

This clone occurred once. The gene calls are TRBV18 and TRBJ1-2, with D maybe TRBD1 (6 bases). Germline V gene sequence: CDR1 KGHSH, CDR2 LQKENI. This CDR3 contains 19 residues. Trimming removed 3 bases at V and 0 bases at J, with 23 bases between. CDR3 DNA: TGTGCCAGCTCACCCGGGGGACAAGGAGGACACGCTACTAACTATGGCTACACCTTC. Amino acid sequence: CASSPGGQGGHATNYGYTF.

The rearrangement links TRBV5-6 to TRBJ1-4; D may be TRBD1 (5 bases). The CDR3 is 14 amino acids. Germline CDR1 is SGHDT and CDR2 is YYEEEE. The germline V and J ends were trimmed by 2 bases and 3 bases, with 8 bases remaining between them. Here the CDR3 DNA reads TGTGCCAGCAGCTTTTTGGGGCCTAATGAAAAACTGTTTTTT. This codes for CASSFLGPNEKLFF.

J is TRBJ2-3 and V is TRBV19; D is unresolved. In germline, CDR1 is LNHDA, CDR2 SQIVND (reference sequence). The CDR3 loop spans 15 amino acids. V lost 2 bases to trimming and J lost 0 bases, with 9 bases between them. This CDR3 is CASSIRTPSTDTQYF. For the CDR3, the DNA is TGTGCCAGTAGTATACGCACCCCCAGCACAGATACGCAGTATTTT.

The chain couples TRBV19 to TRBJ1-1; D remains unclear. Germline CDR1 LNHDA, CDR2 SQIVND (reference sequence). V lost 9 bases and J 1 base, leaving 24 bases between the germline ends. The CDR3 sequence is 17 residues long. The DNA of the CDR3 is TGTGCCAGCAAAAAAACCCGGGAGATGGCATCGAACACTGAAGCTTTCTTT. The encoded protein is CASKKTREMASNTEAFF. Together with reference TRBV19 and TRBJ1-1, the CDR3 gives the full variable domain: DGGITQSPKYLFRKEGQNVTLSCEQNLNHDAMYWYRQDPGQGLRLIYYSQIVNDFQKGDIAEGYSVSREKKESFPLTVTSAQKNPTAFYLCASKKTREMASNTEAFFGQGTRLTVV.

The rearrangement links TRBV5-6 to TRBJ2-7; D is perhaps TRBD2 (5 bases). V lost 9 bases and J lost 2, with 15 bases in between. CDR3 size: 13 residues. Germline CDR1 is SGHDT and CDR2 is YYEEEE. The CDR3 is CAIPIGVAYEQYF. CDR3 nucleotides: TGTGCCATCCCAATCGGGGTTGCCTACGAGCAGTACTTC.

Points on this clone: Other DNA sequences within the sample encode an identical CDR3. The rearrangement links TRBV28 to TRBJ1-5; D is unclear. V lost 1 base and J lost 7, with 5 bases in between. CDR1 and CDR2 from the germline V gene are MDHEN and SYDVKM. This CDR3 contains 12 residues. The CDR3 protein is CASSLSQQPQHF. The CDR3 DNA reads as TGTGCCAGCAGTTTATCTCAACAGCCCCAGCATTTT.

The chain joins TRBV28 to TRBJ1-3; D is perhaps TRBD1 (6 bases). Deletions cut 7 bases from V and 4 bases from J, with 11 bases between. Germline assignment: CDR1 MDHEN and CDR2 SYDVKM. The CDR3 contains 13 residues. The CDR3 region is CASNRQVGNTIYF. The CDR3 region has the DNA TGTGCCAGCAATAGACAGGTCGGAAACACCATATATTTT.

The chain recombines TRBV7-2 with TRBJ2-3, with 7 bases aligning to TRBD2. In germline, CDR1 is SGHTA, CDR2 FQGNSA. This CDR3 contains 16 residues. V trimming: 1 base; J trimming: 1 base; junction bases outside the gene matches: 5. The chain's CDR3 is CASSLGREGRTDTQYF. The CDR3 DNA reads as TGTGCCAGCAGCTTAGGCAGGGAGGGCCGCACAGATACGCAGTATTTT.

V and J are TRBV27 and TRBJ2-2, with a tentative D call TRBD2 (5 bases). The CDR3 has 14 amino acids. Germline-derived CDR1 and CDR2 are MNHEY and SMNVEV (reference sequence). V was trimmed by 6 bases and J by 4 bases, leaving 12 bases between them. The CDR3 bases are TGTGCCAGCAGCCCGACTATGCTCACCGGGGAGCTGTTTTTT. Translating gives CASSPTMLTGELFF.

The chain employs TRBV9 and TRBJ1-1, with D perhaps matching TRBD1 (5 bases). CDR3 length equals 14 residues. Germline loops: CDR1 SGDLS, CDR2 YYNGEE. V lost 4 bases, J lost 4 bases, and 14 bases lay in between. Written as DNA, the CDR3 is TGTGCCAGCAGCAGAAGCGGACAAGCCACTGAAGCTTTCTTT. Its protein product is CASSRSGQATEAFF.

The chain combines TRBV2 with TRBJ2-1, with D possibly TRBD1 on 5 matching bases. The germline CDR1 and CDR2 sequences are SNHLY and FYNNEI. Between the trimmed V and J ends, which lost 10 bases and 0 bases, there was a span of 13 bases. CDR3 length equals 14 residues. CDR3 region: CAIKGRSSYNEQFF. CDR3 bases: TGTGCCATAAAGGGGCGGAGCTCCTACAATGAGCAGTTCTTC.

The gene calls are TRBV27 and TRBJ2-3; no firm D call. This CDR3 is 8 amino acids long. CDR1 and CDR2 (germline): MNHEY, SMNVEV (reference sequence). V was trimmed by 5 bases and J by 12 bases, leaving 3 bases between them. CDR3 nucleotides: TGTGCCAGCAGTGGCCAGTATTTT. It translates to CASSGQYF.

The chain uses TRBV7-2 and TRBJ2-7; D is possibly TRBD1 or TRBD2 (5 bases each). CDR1 is SGHTA, CDR2 FQGNSA, per germline. The CDR3 loop spans 17 amino acids. V lost 2 bases and J 4 bases, leaving 21 bases between the germline ends. CDR3 residues: CASSLYRTSGGYYEQYF. The CDR3 DNA reads TGTGCCAGCAGCTTATACCGGACAAGTGGAGGTTATTACGAGCAGTACTTC. Drawing the rest from reference TRBV7-2 and TRBJ2-7, the complete variable domain is GAGVSQSPSNKVTEKGKDVELRCDPISGHTALYWYRQSLGQGLEFLIYFQGNSAPDKSGLPSDRFSAERTGGSVSTLTIQRTQQEDSAVYLCASSLYRTSGGYYEQYFGPGTRLTVT.

This rearrangement joins TRBV28 to TRBJ2-1; D not resolved. This CDR3 has 13 amino acids. Trimming took 4 bases from V and 3 from J, leaving 7 bases between them. Germline V lookup: CDR1 MDHEN, CDR2 SYDVKM. CDR3: CASSSGLYNEQFF. CDR3 sequence (DNA): TGTGCCAGCAGTTCCGGCCTCTACAATGAGCAGTTCTTC.

V and J are TRBV7-9 and TRBJ1-1; tentative D call: TRBD1 (6 bases). Trimming removed 3 bases at V and 4 bases at J, with 12 bases between. The CDR3 is 14 amino acids. Germline V gene data show CDR1 as SEHNR and CDR2 as FQNEAQ (reference sequence). CDR3 bases: TGTGCCAGCAGCTTCCCTGGGGGGGCCACTGAAGCTTTCTTT. Translating it yields CASSFPGGATEAFF.

This chain uses TRBV4-3 with TRBJ2-5; TRBD2 is a possible D gene (6 bases). Germline CDR1 LGHNA, CDR2 YSLEER. CDR3 length equals 14 residues. V gave up 1 base and J gave up 5 bases, with 11 bases separating them. CDR3 in DNA: TGCGCCAGCAGCCAAGGGAGGGGCCGGGAGACCCAGTACTTC. This sequence encodes CASSQGRGRETQYF.